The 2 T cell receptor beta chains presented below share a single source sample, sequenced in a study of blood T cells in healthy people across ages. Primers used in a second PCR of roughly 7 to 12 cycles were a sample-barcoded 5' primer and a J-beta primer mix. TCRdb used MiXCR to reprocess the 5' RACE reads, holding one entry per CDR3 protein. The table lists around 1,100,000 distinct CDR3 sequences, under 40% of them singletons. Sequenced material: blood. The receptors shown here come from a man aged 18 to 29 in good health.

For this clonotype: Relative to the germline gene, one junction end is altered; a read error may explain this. CDR3 sequence (DNA): TGTACCAGCAGGGCGGGGTCCACAGATACGCAGTATTTT. Protein product: CTSRAGSTDTQYF. The V and J genes are TRBV2 and TRBJ2-3; weak D call: TRBD2 (6 bases). Germline CDR1 reads SNHLY; CDR2 reads FYNNEI. The CDR3 sequence is 13 residues long. Using reference TRBV2 and TRBJ2-3 for the parts outside the CDR3, the full variable domain is EPEVTQTPSHQVTQMGQEVILRCVPISNHLYFYWYRQILGQKVEFLVSFYNNEISEKSEIFDDQFSVERPDGSNFTLKIRSTKLEDSAMYFCTSRAGSTDTQYFGPGTRLTVL.

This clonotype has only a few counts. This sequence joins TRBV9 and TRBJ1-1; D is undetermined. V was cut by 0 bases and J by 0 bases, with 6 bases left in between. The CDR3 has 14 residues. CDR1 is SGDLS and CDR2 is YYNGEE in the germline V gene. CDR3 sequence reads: CASSVGEMNTEAFF. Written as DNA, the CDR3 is TGTGCCAGCAGCGTAGGGGAAATGAACACTGAAGCTTTCTTT.